This T cell receptor beta chain appears in the sequencing data of a study of blood T cell repertoires in COVID-19. Assay: immunoSEQ multiplex PCR; the TCRdb copy retains only in-frame clones and omits some. The sample has 87,000 or so clones; approximately 86% are singletons. The source is an elderly woman with COVID-19, enrolled during active disease. Sequencing was done on a sample of peripheral blood.

DNA for the CDR3: TGTGCCTGGGGTGGACTAGCGGGGCTTACCGGGGAGCTGTTTTTT. Its protein product is CAWGGLAGLTGELFF. The chain joins TRBV30 to TRBJ2-2; 12 bases match TRBD2. The J segment lost 5 bases and the V segment lost 5 bases, leaving 6 bases of the junction unmatched. The CDR3 is 15 residues long. Germline CDR1 GTSNPN, CDR2 SVGIG (reference sequence). The complete variable domain, with remaining parts taken from reference TRBV30 and TRBJ2-2, reads SQTIHQWPATLVQPVGSPLSLECTVEGTSNPNLYWYRQAAGRGLQLLFYSVGIGQISSEVPQNLSASRPQDRQFILSSKKLLLSDSGFYLCAWGGLAGLTGELFFGEGSRLTVL.